This TCR beta chain is drawn from a study of CD8 T cells in Susac syndrome. This CDR3 is 13 amino acids long. Germline CDR1 SNHLY, CDR2 FYNNEI. Trimming pared 4 bases from V and 8 bases from J, leaving 12 bases between. It was with random hexamers that about 0.45 to 1 ug RNA was reverse transcribed. Amplification of TCR beta CDR3 was carried out by immunoSEQ multiplex PCR, which covered 54 Vbeta and 13 Jbeta segments. From the immunoSEQ multiplex PCR reads, TCRdb called clonotypes with MiXCR, one entry per CDR3 protein. The sample lists 150,000 to 160,000 distinct CDR3 sequences, 85% to 95% seen once, with roughly 0.21% in the top ten. TEMRA cells were FACS-enriched, while CD8+ and CD4+ T cells were negatively isolated.

This receptor was taken from a human donor with multiple sclerosis. V and J are TRBV2 and TRBJ2-1; weak D call: TRBD1 (5 bases). Material: CD8+ T cells from PBMCs. CDR3 in amino acids: CASSGRAGDEQFF. CDR3 sequence (DNA): TGTGCCAGCAGTGGCAGGGCTGGCGATGAGCAGTTCTTC. The full variable domain, with the rest looked up from reference TRBV2 and TRBJ2-1, is EPEVTQTPSHQVTQMGQEVILRCVPISNHLYFYWYRQILGQKVEFLVSFYNNEISEKSEIFDDQFSVERPDGSNFTLKIRSTKLEDSAMYFCASSGRAGDEQFFGPGTRLTVL.